The entry below gives a single T cell receptor beta chain sequence along with its context. Its antigen remains unidentified. This specimen comes from a study of T cell repertoires in cytomegalovirus infection. Study-level findings and limits: Carriers of CMV and the relevant HLA type were discriminated by public TCR beta frequency. In two of eight donors, the top clonotype was HLA-C-restricted CMV-specific.

CDR1 MNHEY and CDR2 SVGEGT come from the germline V gene. V was pared by 0 bases and J by 0 bases, with 18 bases between. CDR3 size: 19 residues. TCRdb analysed the reads with MiXCR anew, one entry per CDR3 protein. The sample includes about 830,000 distinct CDR3 sequences, around a third of them seen just once. The gene calls are TRBV6-2 or TRBV6-3 and TRBJ1-5; tentatively, D is TRBD1 (5 bases). The source of this sequence is a human donor in good health (CMV status not recorded). Some clones in this sample may be carry-over from other donors' samples. This specimen was cultured CD8+ T cells from PBMCs, taken from culture after CMV antigen stimulation. Here the CDR3 reads CASSYSITGSSSSNQPQHF. Here the CDR3 DNA reads TGTGCCAGCAGTTACTCGATTACAGGAAGTAGTTCTAGCAATCAGCCCCAGCATTTT.